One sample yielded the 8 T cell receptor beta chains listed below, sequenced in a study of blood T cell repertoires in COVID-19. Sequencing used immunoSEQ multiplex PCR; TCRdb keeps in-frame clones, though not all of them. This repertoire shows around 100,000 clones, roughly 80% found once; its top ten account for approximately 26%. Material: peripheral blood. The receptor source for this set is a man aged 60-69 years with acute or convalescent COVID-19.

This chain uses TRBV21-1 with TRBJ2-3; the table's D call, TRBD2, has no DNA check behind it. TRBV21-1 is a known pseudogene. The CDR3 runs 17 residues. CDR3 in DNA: TGTGCCAGCAGCAGGGAGGCGGCGGGGCGGAGCACAGATACGCAGTATTTT. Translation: CASSREAAGRSTDTQYF.

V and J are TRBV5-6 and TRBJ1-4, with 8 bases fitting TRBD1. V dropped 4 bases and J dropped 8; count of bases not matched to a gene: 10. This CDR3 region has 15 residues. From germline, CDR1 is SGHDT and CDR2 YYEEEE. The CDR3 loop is CASSPRTGQGEKLFF. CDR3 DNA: TGTGCCAGCAGCCCGAGGACAGGGCAAGGGGAAAAACTGTTTTTT.

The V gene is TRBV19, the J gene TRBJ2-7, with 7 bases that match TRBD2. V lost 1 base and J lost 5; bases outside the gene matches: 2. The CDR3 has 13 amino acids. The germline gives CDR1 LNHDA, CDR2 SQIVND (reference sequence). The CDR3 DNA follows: TGTGCCAGTAGTATAGGACTAGCCCACGAGCAGTACTTC. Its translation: CASSIGLAHEQYF. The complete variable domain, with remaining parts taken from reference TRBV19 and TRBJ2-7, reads DGGITQSPKYLFRKEGQNVTLSCEQNLNHDAMYWYRQDPGQGLRLIYYSQIVNDFQKGDIAEGYSVSREKKESFPLTVTSAQKNPTAFYLCASSIGLAHEQYFGPGTRLTVT.

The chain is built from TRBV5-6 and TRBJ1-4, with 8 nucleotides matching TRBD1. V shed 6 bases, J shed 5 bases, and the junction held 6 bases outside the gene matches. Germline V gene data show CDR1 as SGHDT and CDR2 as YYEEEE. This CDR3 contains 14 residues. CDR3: CASNPGTGNEKLFF. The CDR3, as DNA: TGTGCCAGCAACCCCGGGACAGGAAATGAAAAACTGTTTTTT. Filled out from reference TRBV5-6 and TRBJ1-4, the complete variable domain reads DAGVTQSPTHLIKTRGQQVTLRCSPKSGHDTVSWYQQALGQGPQFIFQYYEEEERQRGNFPDRFSGHQFPNYSSELNVNALLLGDSALYLCASNPGTGNEKLFFGSGTQLSVL.

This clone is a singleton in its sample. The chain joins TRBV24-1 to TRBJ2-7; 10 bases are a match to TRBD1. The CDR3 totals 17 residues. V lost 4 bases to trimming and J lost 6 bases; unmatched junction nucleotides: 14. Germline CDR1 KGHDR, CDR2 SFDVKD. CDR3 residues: CATSDGQKGQGKSEQYF. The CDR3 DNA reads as TGTGCCACCAGTGACGGGCAGAAGGGACAGGGGAAGAGCGAGCAGTACTTC.

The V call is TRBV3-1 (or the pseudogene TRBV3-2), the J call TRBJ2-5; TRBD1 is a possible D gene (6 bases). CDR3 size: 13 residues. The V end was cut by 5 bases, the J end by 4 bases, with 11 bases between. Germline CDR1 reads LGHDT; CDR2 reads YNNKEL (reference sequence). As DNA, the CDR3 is TGTGCCAGCAGCTACAGGGTAGGAGAGACCCAGTACTTC. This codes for CASSYRVGETQYF.

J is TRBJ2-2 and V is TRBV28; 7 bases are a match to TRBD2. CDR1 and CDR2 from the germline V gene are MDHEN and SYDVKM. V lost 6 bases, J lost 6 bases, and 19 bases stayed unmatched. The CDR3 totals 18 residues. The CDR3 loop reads CASSLAILAVRSAGELFF. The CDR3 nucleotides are TGTGCCAGCAGCTTAGCTATTCTAGCGGTTCGATCGGCCGGGGAGCTGTTTTTT.

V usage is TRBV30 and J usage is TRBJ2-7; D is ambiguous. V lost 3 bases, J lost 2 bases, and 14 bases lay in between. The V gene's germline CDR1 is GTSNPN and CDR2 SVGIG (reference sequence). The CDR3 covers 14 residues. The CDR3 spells CAWSRKSEPYEQYV. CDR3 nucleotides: TGTGCCTGGAGCCGTAAGAGCGAGCCCTACGAGCAGTACGTC.